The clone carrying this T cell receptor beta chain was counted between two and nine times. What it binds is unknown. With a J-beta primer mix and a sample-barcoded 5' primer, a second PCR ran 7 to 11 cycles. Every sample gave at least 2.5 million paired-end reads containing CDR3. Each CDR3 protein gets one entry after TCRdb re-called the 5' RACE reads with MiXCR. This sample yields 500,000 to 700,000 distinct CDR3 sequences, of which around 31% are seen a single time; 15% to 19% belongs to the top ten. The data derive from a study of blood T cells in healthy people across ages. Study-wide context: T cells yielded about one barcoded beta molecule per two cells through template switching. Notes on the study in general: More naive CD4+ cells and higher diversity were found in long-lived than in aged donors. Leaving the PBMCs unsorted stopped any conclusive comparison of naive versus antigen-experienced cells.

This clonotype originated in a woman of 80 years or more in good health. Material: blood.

The CDR3 coding sequence is TGTGCCAGCAGCTTAGGTAGCGGGGGGGCCACAGATACGCAGTATTTT. Amino acid sequence: CASSLGSGGATDTQYF. J is TRBJ2-3 and V is TRBV11-3; 11 bases are shared with TRBD2. From germline, CDR1 is SGHNT and CDR2 YENEEA. V lost 1 base and J lost 2; bases outside the gene matches: 2. This CDR3 is 16 amino acids long.